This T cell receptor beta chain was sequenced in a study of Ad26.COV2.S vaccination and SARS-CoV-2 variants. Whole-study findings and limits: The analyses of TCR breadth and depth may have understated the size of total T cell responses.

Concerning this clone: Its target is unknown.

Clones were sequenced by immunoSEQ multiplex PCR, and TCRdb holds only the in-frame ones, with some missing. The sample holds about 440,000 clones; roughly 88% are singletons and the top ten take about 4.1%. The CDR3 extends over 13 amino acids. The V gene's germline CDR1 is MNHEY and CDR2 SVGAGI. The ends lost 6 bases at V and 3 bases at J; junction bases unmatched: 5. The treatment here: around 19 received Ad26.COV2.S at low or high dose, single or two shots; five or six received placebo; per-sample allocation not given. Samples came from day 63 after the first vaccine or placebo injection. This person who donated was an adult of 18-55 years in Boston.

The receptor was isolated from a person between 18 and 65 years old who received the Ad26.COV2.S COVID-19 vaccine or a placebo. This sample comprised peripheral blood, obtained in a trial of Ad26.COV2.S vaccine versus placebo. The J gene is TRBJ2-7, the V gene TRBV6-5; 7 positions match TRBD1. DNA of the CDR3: TGTGCCAGCAGCCTACAGGGGTACTACGAGCAGTACTTC. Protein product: CASSLQGYYEQYF.